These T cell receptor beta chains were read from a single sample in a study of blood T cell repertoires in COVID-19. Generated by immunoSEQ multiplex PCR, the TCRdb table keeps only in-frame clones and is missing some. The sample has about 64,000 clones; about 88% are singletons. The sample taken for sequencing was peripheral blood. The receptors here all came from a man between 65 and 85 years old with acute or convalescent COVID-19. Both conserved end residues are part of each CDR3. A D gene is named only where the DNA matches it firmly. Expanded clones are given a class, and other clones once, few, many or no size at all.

CDR3 protein: CASSASSTGELFF; CDR3 DNA: TGTGCCAGCAGCGCCTCGTCCACCGGGGAGCTGTTTTTT; V gene: TRBV9; CDR3 length: 13; clone size: -; D gene: -; J gene: TRBJ2-2
CDR3 protein: CASSPLPGTASEKLFF; CDR3 DNA: TGTGCCAGCAGCCCCTTACCCGGGACAGCGAGTGAAAAACTGTTTTTT; V gene: TRBV28; CDR3 length: 16; clone size: once; D gene: TRBD1; J gene: TRBJ1-4
CDR3 protein: CASSGGGTTYNEQFF; CDR3 DNA: TGTGCCAGCAGCGGCGGGGGGACCACCTACAATGAGCAGTTCTTC; V gene: TRBV5-4; CDR3 length: 15; clone size: -; D gene: TRBD2; J gene: TRBJ2-1
CDR3 protein: CASILGGGTTDTQYF; CDR3 DNA: TGTGCCAGCATCCTCGGGGGGGGAACCACAGATACGCAGTATTTT; V gene: TRBV7-2; CDR3 length: 15; clone size: -; D gene: TRBD2; J gene: TRBJ2-3
CDR3 protein: CSVRQGRISEAFF; CDR3 DNA: TGCAGCGTTCGTCAGGGTCGAATCTCTGAAGCTTTCTTT; V gene: TRBV29-1; CDR3 length: 13; clone size: -; D gene: -; J gene: TRBJ1-1
CDR3 protein: CASSLVRGQPEAFF; CDR3 DNA: TGTGCCAGCAGCTTAGTTAGAGGACAGCCTGAAGCTTTCTTT; V gene: TRBV11-1; CDR3 length: 14; clone size: -; D gene: -; J gene: TRBJ1-1
CDR3 protein: CATSDSTGSSYNEQFF; CDR3 DNA: TGTGCCACCAGTGATTCGACAGGGAGCTCCTACAATGAGCAGTTCTTC; V gene: TRBV24-1; CDR3 length: 16; clone size: -; D gene: TRBD1; J gene: TRBJ2-1
CDR3 protein: CASSYSRGGEQYF; CDR3 DNA: TGTGCCAGCAGTTACTCGAGAGGGGGCGAGCAGTACTTC; V gene: TRBV6-2/TRBV6-3; CDR3 length: 13; clone size: few; D gene: -; J gene: TRBJ2-7
CDR3 protein: CASSPSPGVFVGNYGYTF; CDR3 DNA: TGTGCCAGCAGTCCTAGCCCCGGAGTCTTCGTTGGGAACTATGGCTACACCTTC; V gene: TRBV7-6; CDR3 length: 18; clone size: -; D gene: -; J gene: TRBJ1-2
CDR3 protein: CASSLVFRDRELPPLHF; CDR3 DNA: TGCGCCAGCAGCTTGGTCTTCCGGGACAGGGAATTGCCACCCCTCCACTTT; V gene: TRBV5-1; CDR3 length: 17; clone size: -; D gene: TRBD1; J gene: TRBJ1-6
CDR3 protein: CASYRDRGTEAFF; CDR3 DNA: TGTGCCAGTTACCGGGACAGGGGCACTGAAGCTTTCTTT; V gene: TRBV6-5; CDR3 length: 13; clone size: -; D gene: TRBD1; J gene: TRBJ1-1
CDR3 protein: CASSLIRIAGGETQYF; CDR3 DNA: TGTGCCAGCAGCTTAATTCGGATAGCGGGGGGGGAGACCCAGTACTTC; V gene: TRBV7-2; CDR3 length: 16; clone size: -; D gene: TRBD2; J gene: TRBJ2-5
CDR3 protein: CASSRDRGGQPQHF; CDR3 DNA: TGTGCCAGCAGTCGGGACAGGGGAGGTCAGCCCCAGCATTTT; V gene: TRBV6-2/TRBV6-3; CDR3 length: 14; clone size: -; D gene: TRBD1; J gene: TRBJ1-5
CDR3 protein: CASSEWRNTEAFF; CDR3 DNA: TGTGCCAGCAGTGAATGGAGGAACACTGAAGCTTTCTTT; V gene: TRBV2; CDR3 length: 13; clone size: -; D gene: -; J gene: TRBJ1-1
CDR3 protein: CASSVGGFQETQYF; CDR3 DNA: TGTGCCAGCTCGGTCGGGGGATTCCAAGAGACCCAGTACTTC; V gene: TRBV5-6; CDR3 length: 14; clone size: -; D gene: -; J gene: TRBJ2-5
CDR3 protein: CASSTRGGLYNEQFF; CDR3 DNA: TGTGCCAGCTCAACCCGCGGGGGGCTGTACAATGAGCAGTTCTTC; V gene: TRBV18; CDR3 length: 15; clone size: -; D gene: TRBD2; J gene: TRBJ2-1
CDR3 protein: CASSQEPGGYYNEQFF; CDR3 DNA: TGCGCCAGCAGCCAAGAGCCGGGGGGCTACTACAATGAGCAGTTCTTC; V gene: TRBV4-3; CDR3 length: 16; clone size: -; D gene: -; J gene: TRBJ2-1
CDR3 protein: CASSDLTGSNQPQHF; CDR3 DNA: TGTGCCAGCAGTGACCTGACAGGGAGCAATCAGCCCCAGCATTTT; V gene: TRBV6-1; CDR3 length: 15; clone size: few; D gene: TRBD1; J gene: TRBJ1-5
CDR3 protein: CASSLVPVGNTGELFF; CDR3 DNA: TGCGCCAGCAGCTTGGTCCCGGTCGGGAACACCGGGGAGCTGTTTTTT; V gene: TRBV5-1; CDR3 length: 16; clone size: -; D gene: -; J gene: TRBJ2-2
CDR3 protein: CASSLVSNSNTEAFF; CDR3 DNA: TGTGCCAGCAGCTTAGTGTCGAACAGCAACACTGAAGCTTTCTTT; V gene: TRBV7-8; CDR3 length: 15; clone size: -; D gene: -; J gene: TRBJ1-1
CDR3 protein: CASSYSGGLGYTF; CDR3 DNA: TGTGCCAGCAGTTACTCCGGGGGGCTCGGCTACACCTTC; V gene: TRBV6-2/TRBV6-3; CDR3 length: 13; clone size: -; D gene: -; J gene: TRBJ1-2
CDR3 protein: CAWTGAYNSPLHF; CDR3 DNA: TGTGCCTGGACGGGAGCGTATAATTCACCCCTCCACTTT; V gene: TRBV30; CDR3 length: 13; clone size: -; D gene: -; J gene: TRBJ1-6
CDR3 protein: CASSYRTVYNEQFF; CDR3 DNA: TGTGCCAGCAGTTACAGGACAGTTTACAATGAGCAGTTCTTC; V gene: TRBV6-5; CDR3 length: 14; clone size: -; D gene: -; J gene: TRBJ2-1
CDR3 protein: CAALQGNQPQHF; CDR3 DNA: TGTGCCGCGTTACAGGGGAATCAGCCCCAGCATTTT; V gene: TRBV24-1; CDR3 length: 12; clone size: -; D gene: TRBD1; J gene: TRBJ1-5
CDR3 protein: CASSPLDRGTGNTIYF; CDR3 DNA: TGTGCCAGCTCACCCCTCGACAGGGGGACTGGAAACACCATATATTTT; V gene: TRBV18; CDR3 length: 16; clone size: -; D gene: TRBD1; J gene: TRBJ1-3
CDR3 protein: CASSLGEVGGAGGLYF; CDR3 DNA: TGTGCCAGCAGCTTAGGCGAAGTCGGCGGGGCAGGGGGCCTGTATTTT; V gene: TRBV7-9; CDR3 length: 16; clone size: -; D gene: TRBD1; J gene: TRBJ2-3
CDR3 protein: CASSSSGTGGLAATDTQYF; CDR3 DNA: TGTGCCAGCAGCTCTTCCGGGACAGGAGGTTTAGCCGCCACAGATACGCAGTATTTT; V gene: TRBV7-8; CDR3 length: 19; clone size: -; D gene: TRBD1; J gene: TRBJ2-3
CDR3 protein: CASSQFGQGANTEAFF; CDR3 DNA: TGCGCCAGCAGCCAGTTCGGACAGGGTGCGAACACTGAAGCTTTCTTT; V gene: TRBV4-3; CDR3 length: 16; clone size: few; D gene: TRBD1; J gene: TRBJ1-1
CDR3 protein: CASSLAWRGGTGELFF; CDR3 DNA: TGTGCCAGCAGCTTGGCCTGGCGGGGAGGCACCGGGGAGCTGTTTTTT; V gene: TRBV5-6; CDR3 length: 16; clone size: -; D gene: -; J gene: TRBJ2-2
CDR3 protein: CSVREGRGLYGYTF; CDR3 DNA: TGCAGCGTTCGAGAGGGCAGGGGGCTTTATGGCTACACCTTC; V gene: TRBV29-1; CDR3 length: 14; clone size: once; D gene: TRBD1; J gene: TRBJ1-2
CDR3 protein: CASSKPGTANQPQHF; CDR3 DNA: TGTGCCAGCAGTAAACCCGGGACTGCTAATCAGCCCCAGCATTTT; V gene: TRBV6-2/TRBV6-3; CDR3 length: 15; clone size: -; D gene: -; J gene: TRBJ1-5
CDR3 protein: CASSPQQAREKEQYF; CDR3 DNA: TGTGCCAGCTCACCACAGCAGGCACGGGAAAAGGAGCAGTACTTC; V gene: TRBV18; CDR3 length: 15; clone size: -; D gene: -; J gene: TRBJ2-7
CDR3 protein: CASSLGGAGAKNIQYF; CDR3 DNA: TGTGCCAGCAGCTTAGGTGGGGCCGGGGCCAAAAACATTCAGTACTTC; V gene: TRBV5-8; CDR3 length: 16; clone size: once; D gene: -; J gene: TRBJ2-4
CDR3 protein: CASSKEDPRNGYTF; CDR3 DNA: TGCGCCAGCAGCAAGGAGGACCCTCGGAACGGCTACACCTTC; V gene: TRBV5-1; CDR3 length: 14; clone size: -; D gene: -; J gene: TRBJ1-2
CDR3 protein: CASSLLVQMNTEAFF; CDR3 DNA: TGTGCCAGCAGCTTATTGGTACAGATGAACACTGAAGCTTTCTTT; V gene: TRBV7-6; CDR3 length: 15; clone size: -; D gene: -; J gene: TRBJ1-1
CDR3 protein: CASSQGLPGQGIGTQYF; CDR3 DNA: TGTGCCAGCAGCCAAGGGCTACCAGGACAGGGGATAGGGACCCAGTACTTC; V gene: TRBV3-1/TRBV3-2; CDR3 length: 17; clone size: -; D gene: TRBD1; J gene: TRBJ2-5
CDR3 protein: CASKEGRYTEAFF; CDR3 DNA: TGTGCCAGCAAAGAGGGTCGCTACACTGAAGCTTTCTTT; V gene: TRBV6-5; CDR3 length: 13; clone size: -; D gene: -; J gene: TRBJ1-1
CDR3 protein: CAWTRFTGGGRNYGYTF; CDR3 DNA: TGTGCCTGGACCCGCTTTACAGGGGGCGGTAGGAACTATGGCTACACCTTC; V gene: TRBV30; CDR3 length: 17; clone size: -; D gene: TRBD1; J gene: TRBJ1-2
CDR3 protein: CASRETGLSNQPQHF; CDR3 DNA: TGTGCCAGCAGAGAGACAGGGTTAAGCAATCAGCCCCAGCATTTT; V gene: TRBV25-1; CDR3 length: 15; clone size: -; D gene: TRBD1; J gene: TRBJ1-5
CDR3 protein: CAISESGGGGYEQYF; CDR3 DNA: TGTGCCATCAGTGAGTCGGGGGGTGGGGGCTACGAGCAGTACTTC; V gene: TRBV10-3; CDR3 length: 15; clone size: medium-sized; D gene: -; J gene: TRBJ2-7
CDR3 protein: CASTGDRGFYGYTF; CDR3 DNA: TGTGCCAGTACCGGGGACAGAGGTTTCTATGGCTACACCTTC; V gene: TRBV19; CDR3 length: 14; clone size: -; D gene: TRBD1; J gene: TRBJ1-2
CDR3 protein: CASSQATSGGAWEQFF; CDR3 DNA: TGTGCCAGCAGCCAAGCCACTAGCGGGGGGGCGTGGGAGCAGTTCTTC; V gene: TRBV14; CDR3 length: 16; clone size: -; D gene: TRBD2; J gene: TRBJ2-1
CDR3 protein: CAWSLGQQETQYF; CDR3 DNA: TGTGCCTGGAGCTTGGGACAGCAAGAGACCCAGTACTTC; V gene: TRBV30; CDR3 length: 13; clone size: -; D gene: TRBD1; J gene: TRBJ2-5
CDR3 protein: CATSVSGGENEQFF; CDR3 DNA: TGTGCCACCAGTGTAAGCGGGGGCGAGAATGAGCAGTTCTTC; V gene: TRBV24-1; CDR3 length: 14; clone size: -; D gene: TRBD2; J gene: TRBJ2-1
CDR3 protein: CASRDILRGTNEKLFF; CDR3 DNA: TGTGCCAGCAGAGATATACTCAGGGGCACTAATGAAAAACTGTTTTTT; V gene: TRBV2; CDR3 length: 16; clone size: -; D gene: -; J gene: TRBJ1-4
CDR3 protein: CATSDPPPEKLFF; CDR3 DNA: TGTGCCACCAGTGATCCCCCCCCGGAAAAACTGTTTTTT; V gene: TRBV24-1; CDR3 length: 13; clone size: -; D gene: -; J gene: TRBJ1-4
CDR3 protein: CASSKTVTGELFF; CDR3 DNA: TGCGCCAGCAGCAAAACTGTGACAGGTGAACTGTTTTTT; V gene: TRBV5-1; CDR3 length: 13; clone size: -; D gene: -; J gene: TRBJ1-4
CDR3 protein: CAISGTGGVYEQYF; CDR3 DNA: TGTGCCATCAGTGGGACAGGGGGCGTTTACGAGCAGTACTTC; V gene: TRBV10-3; CDR3 length: 14; clone size: -; D gene: TRBD1; J gene: TRBJ2-7
CDR3 protein: CASSPIAAPQGGTDTQYF; CDR3 DNA: TGTGCCAGCTCACCAATTGCGGCCCCTCAGGGGGGCACAGATACGCAGTATTTT; V gene: TRBV18; CDR3 length: 18; clone size: -; D gene: TRBD1; J gene: TRBJ2-3
CDR3 protein: CASSEDSGGPYNEQFF; CDR3 DNA: TGTGCCAGCAGTGAGGATAGCGGGGGACCCTACAATGAGCAGTTCTTC; V gene: TRBV6-4; CDR3 length: 16; clone size: -; D gene: TRBD2; J gene: TRBJ2-1
CDR3 protein: CASRGDRTGMYEQYF; CDR3 DNA: TGTGCCAGCAGAGGGGACCGGACAGGGATGTACGAGCAGTACTTC; V gene: TRBV3-1/TRBV3-2; CDR3 length: 15; clone size: -; D gene: TRBD1; J gene: TRBJ2-7
CDR3 protein: CASSSNTDTQYF; CDR3 DNA: TGTGCCAGCTCATCTAACACAGATACGCAGTATTTT; V gene: TRBV18; CDR3 length: 12; clone size: -; D gene: -; J gene: TRBJ2-3
CDR3 protein: CASSHDRGGTGELFF; CDR3 DNA: TGTGCCAGCAGCCACGACAGGGGCGGCACCGGGGAGCTGTTTTTT; V gene: TRBV7-3; CDR3 length: 15; clone size: -; D gene: TRBD1; J gene: TRBJ2-2
CDR3 protein: CASSIEGQGRNEQFF; CDR3 DNA: TGTGCCAGTAGTATAGAGGGACAGGGAAGGAATGAGCAGTTCTTC; V gene: TRBV19; CDR3 length: 15; clone size: -; D gene: TRBD1; J gene: TRBJ2-1
CDR3 protein: CATSREEDIYGYTF; CDR3 DNA: TGTGCCACCAGCAGAGAGGAGGATATCTATGGCTACACCTTC; V gene: TRBV15; CDR3 length: 14; clone size: -; D gene: -; J gene: TRBJ1-2
CDR3 protein: CASSRRLADTQYF; CDR3 DNA: TGTGCCAGCAGCCGAAGACTAGCGGATACGCAGTATTTT; V gene: TRBV11-3; CDR3 length: 13; clone size: -; D gene: TRBD2; J gene: TRBJ2-3
CDR3 protein: CASGRVKGYGYTF; CDR3 DNA: TGCGCCAGCGGGAGGGTTAAAGGCTATGGCTACACCTTC; V gene: TRBV5-1; CDR3 length: 13; clone size: few; D gene: -; J gene: TRBJ1-2